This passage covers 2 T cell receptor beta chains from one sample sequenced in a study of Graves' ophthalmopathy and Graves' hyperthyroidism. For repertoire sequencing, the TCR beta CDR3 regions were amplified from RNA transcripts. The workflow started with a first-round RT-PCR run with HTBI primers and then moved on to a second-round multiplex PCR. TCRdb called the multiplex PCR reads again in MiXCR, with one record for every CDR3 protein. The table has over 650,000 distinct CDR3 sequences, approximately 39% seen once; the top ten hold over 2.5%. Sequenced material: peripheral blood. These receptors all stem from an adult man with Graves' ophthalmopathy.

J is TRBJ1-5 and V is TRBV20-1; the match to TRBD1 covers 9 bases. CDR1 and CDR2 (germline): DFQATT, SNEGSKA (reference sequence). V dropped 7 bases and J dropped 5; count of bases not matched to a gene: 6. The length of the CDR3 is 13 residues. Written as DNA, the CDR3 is TGCAGTGTTCGGACAGGGGACCATCAGCCCCAGCATTTT. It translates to CSVRTGDHQPQHF.

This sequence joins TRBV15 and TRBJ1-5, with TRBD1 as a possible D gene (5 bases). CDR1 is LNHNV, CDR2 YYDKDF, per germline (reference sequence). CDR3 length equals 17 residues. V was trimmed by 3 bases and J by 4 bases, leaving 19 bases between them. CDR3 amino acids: CATSSPRVGGQNQPQHF. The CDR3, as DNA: TGTGCCACCAGCAGTCCCCGGGTCGGGGGTCAGAATCAGCCCCAGCATTTT.